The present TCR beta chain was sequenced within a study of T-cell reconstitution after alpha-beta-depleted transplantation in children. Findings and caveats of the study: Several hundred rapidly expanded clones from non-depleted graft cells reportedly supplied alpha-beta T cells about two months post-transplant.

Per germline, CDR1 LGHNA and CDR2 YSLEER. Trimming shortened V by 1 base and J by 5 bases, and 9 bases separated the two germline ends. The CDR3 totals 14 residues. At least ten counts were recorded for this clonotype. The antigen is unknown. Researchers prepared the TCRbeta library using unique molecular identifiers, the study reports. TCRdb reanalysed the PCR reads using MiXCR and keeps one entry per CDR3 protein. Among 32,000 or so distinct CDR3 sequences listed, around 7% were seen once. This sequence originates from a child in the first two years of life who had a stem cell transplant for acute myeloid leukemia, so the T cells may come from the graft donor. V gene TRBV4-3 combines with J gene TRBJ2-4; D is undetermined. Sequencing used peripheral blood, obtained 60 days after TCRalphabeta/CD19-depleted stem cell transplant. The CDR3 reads CASSQGLGQNIQYF. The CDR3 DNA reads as TGCGCCAGCAGCCAAGGCCTAGGGCAAAACATTCAGTACTTC.